The 24 T cell receptor beta chains below all came from one sample that was sequenced in a study of blood T cell repertoires in COVID-19. Sequenced by immunoSEQ multiplex PCR; TCRdb stores in-frame clones only, minus some. Among some 100,000 clones, roughly nine tenths were seen once, and the ten largest hold about 3.4%. Sequencing input: peripheral blood. The receptors were sampled from a woman between 65 and 79 years old with acute or convalescent COVID-19.

The V call is TRBV4-1, the J call TRBJ1-2, with 7 bases aligning to TRBD1. Germline trimming cut 0 bases from V and 7 bases from J; bases unmatched to any gene: 17. CDR3 length equals 18 residues. Germline V gene sequence: CDR1 MGHRA, CDR2 YSYEKL. CDR3 in amino acids: CASSQDLGKGQAGSGYTF. The DNA of the CDR3 is TGCGCCAGCAGCCAAGACCTGGGTAAAGGACAGGCTGGAAGTGGCTACACCTTC.

The chain is built from TRBV10-3 and TRBJ2-3, with 8 nucleotides matching TRBD2. This CDR3 has 14 residues. V dropped 5 bases and J dropped 3; count of bases not matched to a gene: 4. Germline V gene data show CDR1 as ENHRY and CDR2 as SYGVKD. This CDR3 is CAISRTSRTDTQYF. Written as DNA, the CDR3 is TGTGCCATCAGTCGGACTAGCAGGACAGATACGCAGTATTTT.

J is TRBJ2-5 and V is TRBV5-1; 7 bases align to TRBD2. Looked up from germline, CDR1 is SGHRS and CDR2 is YFSETQ. CDR3 length: 15 residues. V gave up 0 bases and J gave up 3 bases; unmatched junction bases: 5. Written as DNA, the CDR3 is TGCGCCAGCAGCTTGGGGACGGGAGGCGAAGAGACCCAGTACTTC. Protein sequence: CASSLGTGGEETQYF.

CDR3 in amino acids: CASSPQQEETGELFF. CDR3 DNA: TGTGCCAGCTCACCACAACAGGAAGAAACCGGGGAGCTGTTTTTT. The chain combines TRBV18 with TRBJ2-2, with D possibly TRBD1 on 5 matching bases. The V end was cut by 1 base, the J end by 5 bases, with 11 bases between. There are 15 residues in the CDR3. Germline-derived CDR1 and CDR2 are KGHSH and LQKENI.

The V call is TRBV28, the J call TRBJ2-2; weak D call: TRBD1 (5 bases). CDR3 length: 16 amino acids. V was shortened by 3 bases and J by 4 bases, with 15 bases between the two germline ends. From germline, CDR1 is MDHEN and CDR2 SYDVKM. This CDR3 reads CASSFLGQGVTGELFF. Written as DNA, the CDR3 is TGTGCCAGCAGTTTCTTAGGGCAGGGTGTCACCGGGGAGCTGTTTTTT.

The chain links TRBV5-1 to TRBJ1-3, with no clear D. This CDR3 spans 15 amino acids. From germline, CDR1 is SGHRS and CDR2 YFSETQ. Trimming stripped 4 bases from V and 0 bases from J, with 11 bases between. This CDR3 is CASSLGSHSGNTIYF. The CDR3 nucleotides are TGCGCCAGCAGCCTAGGCAGTCACTCTGGAAACACCATATATTTT.

The gene calls are TRBV30 and TRBJ2-3, with 8 positions matching TRBD2. Germline V gene lookup returns CDR1 GTSNPN and CDR2 SVGIG (reference sequence). V was clipped by 4 bases and J by 4 bases; unmatched bases: 4. There are 13 residues in the CDR3. Here the CDR3 DNA reads TGTGCCTGGAAGCGGGAGATCGCAGATACGCAGTATTTT. It specifies CAWKREIADTQYF.

The genes are TRBV30 and TRBJ1-2, with D maybe TRBD1 (5 bases). This CDR3 comprises 15 residues. The V gene lost 0 bases and the J gene lost 5 bases, with 16 bases spanning the gap. Germline CDR1 GTSNPN, CDR2 SVGIG (reference sequence). As DNA, the CDR3 is TGTGCCTGGAGTGTAAGGGGCCGTGATTTGTATGGCTACACCTTC. Residues: CAWSVRGRDLYGYTF. The full variable domain, with the rest looked up from reference TRBV30 and TRBJ1-2, is SQTIHQWPATLVQPVGSPLSLECTVEGTSNPNLYWYRQAAGRGLQLLFYSVGIGQISSEVPQNLSASRPQDRQFILSSKKLLLSDSGFYLCAWSVRGRDLYGYTFGSGTRLTVV.

This chain joins TRBV5-1 and TRBJ1-4; D is unresolved. The CDR3 runs to 14 residues. Trimming shortened V by 4 bases and J by 6 bases, and 13 bases separated the two germline ends. Looked up from germline, CDR1 is SGHRS and CDR2 is YFSETQ. The CDR3 DNA reads as TGCGCCAGCAGCAGGTCAGGATCATATGAAAAACTGTTTTTT. Protein sequence: CASSRSGSYEKLFF.

V gene TRBV4-2 combines with J gene TRBJ2-5; 9 bases align to TRBD1. V lost 4 bases to trimming and J lost 2 bases; unmatched junction nucleotides: 2. The length of the CDR3 is 14 residues. Germline assignment: CDR1 LGHNA and CDR2 YNFKEQ. The CDR3, as DNA: TGTGCCAGCAGCCCCGGACAGGGGCAAGAGACCCAGTACTTC. It yields the protein CASSPGQGQETQYF.

The genes are TRBV7-8 and TRBJ1-5, with a tentative D call TRBD1 (6 bases). Per the germline V gene, CDR1 is SGHVS and CDR2 is FQNEAQ. V gave up 0 bases and J gave up 1 base, with 10 bases separating them. CDR3 length equals 16 residues. The CDR3 is CASSLAGDRSNQPQHF. CDR3 DNA: TGTGCCAGCAGCTTAGCCGGAGACAGGAGCAATCAGCCCCAGCATTTT.

The CDR3 nucleotides read TGTGCCAGCAGCCAGAACACTGAAGCTTTCTTT. Its translation is CASSQNTEAFF. This chain links TRBV27 with TRBJ1-1; D not resolved. This CDR3 has 11 amino acids. V was shortened by 6 bases and J by 1 base, with 3 bases between the two germline ends. In germline, CDR1 is MNHEY, CDR2 SMNVEV (reference sequence).

This clone has only one observation. The chain recombines TRBV11-2 with TRBJ2-1, with TRBD2 identical over 7 bases. The V and J ends lost 0 bases and 4 bases, in that order; junction bases with no gene match: 6. Germline V gene sequence: CDR1 SGHAT, CDR2 FQNNGV. The CDR3 has 16 residues. CDR3 in DNA: TGTGCCAGCAGCTTAGATCTGGCTAGCGGATACAATGAGCAGTTCTTC. Its translation is CASSLDLASGYNEQFF. Variable domain in full (rest from reference TRBV11-2 and TRBJ2-1): EAGVAQSPRYKIIEKRQSVAFWCNPISGHATLYWYQQILGQGPKLLIQFQNNGVVDDSQLPKDRFSAERLKGVDSTLKIQPAKLEDSAVYLCASSLDLASGYNEQFFGPGTRLTVL.

The rearrangement links TRBV4-1 to TRBJ1-5; D is perhaps TRBD1 (6 bases). Trimming cost V 0 bases and J 6 bases, with 12 bases left between them. This CDR3 has 15 residues. Germline CDR1 is MGHRA and CDR2 is YSYEKL. For the CDR3, the DNA is TGCGCCAGCAGCCAAGAAGCGACAGGTGCTCAGCCCCAGCATTTT. Protein product: CASSQEATGAQPQHF.

The chain uses TRBV7-8 and TRBJ1-2; D remains unclear. V was pared by 5 bases and J by 12 bases, with 13 bases between. The length of the CDR3 is 11 residues. Germline V CDR1 and CDR2: SGHVS, FQNEAQ. The CDR3 is CASSTLGRDTF. As DNA, the CDR3 is TGTGCCAGCAGCACCCTAGGGCGGGACACCTTC.

CDR3 DNA: TGTGCCAGCAGTTCGCCGTTCGGGGGAGGGTCGTACAATGAGCAGTTCTTC. This translates into CASSSPFGGGSYNEQFF. The genes are TRBV27 and TRBJ2-1; 7 bases are shared with TRBD2. Germline assignment: CDR1 MNHEY and CDR2 SMNVEV (reference sequence). The trim removed 4 bases at V and 4 bases at J, leaving 13 bases unmatched. The CDR3 sequence is 17 residues long.

The chain employs TRBV7-8 and TRBJ1-2; D unclear. Trimming removed 5 bases at V and 0 bases at J, with 10 bases between. The CDR3 contains 14 residues. The V gene's germline CDR1 is SGHVS and CDR2 FQNEAQ. This chain's CDR3 is CASSGGPSNYGYTF. The CDR3 region has the DNA TGTGCCAGCAGCGGCGGCCCTTCTAACTATGGCTACACCTTC.

The chain uses TRBV24-1 and TRBJ2-5; 7 nucleotides match TRBD2. CDR1 KGHDR and CDR2 SFDVKD come from the germline V gene. The CDR3 has 17 residues. Unmatched junction bases numbered 12, after V lost 1 base and J lost 5 bases. The CDR3 protein is CATSDFGGVAGRETQYF. CDR3 sequence (DNA): TGTGCCACCAGTGATTTCGGCGGGGTAGCGGGTAGGGAGACCCAGTACTTC.

The chain recombines TRBV3-1 (or the pseudogene TRBV3-2) with TRBJ1-2; 7 positions match TRBD1. The junction had 3 bases not matched to a gene; V was cut back by 3 bases and J by 2 bases. The germline V gene encodes CDR1 LGHDT and CDR2 YNNKEL (reference sequence). This CDR3 is built from 14 residues. Here the CDR3 reads CASSQADRNYGYTF. For the CDR3, the DNA is TGTGCCAGCAGCCAGGCGGACAGGAACTATGGCTACACCTTC.

The rearrangement joins TRBV25-1 to TRBJ1-6; weak D call: TRBD1 (6 bases). The V gene lost 9 bases and the J gene lost 7 bases, with 16 bases spanning the gap. In germline, CDR1 is MGHDK, CDR2 SYGVNS. This CDR3 comprises 14 residues. The CDR3 is CASSGQLGNSPLHF. CDR3 sequence (DNA): TGTGCCAGTTCAGGACAGCTCGGAAATTCACCCCTCCACTTT.

The chain employs TRBV5-1 and TRBJ2-5; D possibly corresponds to TRBD2 (6 bases). Germline CDR1 SGHRS, CDR2 YFSETQ. CDR3 length: 14 amino acids. V was trimmed by 0 bases and J by 2 bases, leaving 8 bases between them. Here the CDR3 reads CASSLDGGQETQYF. The CDR3 DNA reads TGCGCCAGCAGCTTGGACGGGGGTCAAGAGACCCAGTACTTC.

The chain joins TRBV6-2 or TRBV6-3 to TRBJ1-5; D may be TRBD1 (5 bases). In germline, CDR1 is MNHEY, CDR2 SVGEGT. The CDR3 runs to 17 residues. V was cut by 2 bases and J by 0 bases, with 14 bases left in between. DNA of the CDR3: TGTGCCAGCAGTTACGGTGCAGGGCGTTATAGCAATCAGCCCCAGCATTTT. This translates into CASSYGAGRYSNQPQHF.

This clone was seen a few times. The rearrangement joins TRBV4-1 to TRBJ1-2; D may be TRBD1 (6 bases). The germline CDR1 and CDR2 sequences are MGHRA and YSYEKL. V lost 1 base to trimming and J lost 7 bases, with 19 bases between them. This CDR3 region has 16 residues. CDR3 nucleotides: TGCGCCAGCAGCCAAGCTGGACAGCATTGGGGACCTGGCTACACCTTC. Protein sequence: CASSQAGQHWGPGYTF.

V is TRBV6-5 and J is TRBJ2-3, with 8 positions matching TRBD1. Germline V gene data show CDR1 as MNHEY and CDR2 as SVGAGI. J lost 2 bases, V lost 4 bases, and 5 bases had no gene match. CDR3 length: 15 residues. CDR3 loop: CASSLTQGVTDTQYF. The CDR3 region has the DNA TGTGCCAGCAGTTTAACACAGGGGGTCACAGATACGCAGTATTTT.